Here is one T cell receptor beta chain with its context. This clone has only a few counts. Its antigen specificity is not known. One base away there is no much larger clone; base qualities are not given. From the cysteine through the phenylalanine, the CDR3 covers 13 amino acids. The kept DNA is CDR3 alone, 39 bases in frame from the first base. Sequences MNHEY (CDR1) and SVGAGI (CDR2) are obtained from the germline V gene. The junction shows trimming of 6 bases on V and 4 bases on J, plus 10 bases between the germline ends. Participants in the prospective study were enrolled through a virtual design, were aged roughly 18 to 90 years, and lived in approximately 24 United States geographic areas. Cohort assignment in the prospective study relied on participant-reported clinical history from a screening survey and a study questionnaire. For ImmuneRACE Cohort 3, a participant was defined as recovered based on two consecutive negative NP/OP PCR tests, clearance by a healthcare professional, or resolution of symptoms. In the prospective study, mobile phlebotomists collected whole blood, serum and a nasopharyngeal or oropharyngeal swab from each participant. Over a roughly 2-month period, participants in the prospective study had the option of providing additional blood draws and questionnaires. Before DNA extraction, prospective study blood samples were shipped either frozen or at room temperature.

This sample is drawn from a study of blood T cell repertoires in COVID-19 (dated by TCRdb to 2018 to 2020). Background for the entire study: Collaborator samples came from the United States, Italy and Spain and covered acute and convalescent phases of COVID-19. The repertoires were made available in a free public database intended to serve as a resource for research on the immune response to SARS-CoV-2. The samples were drawn from the first 160 participants of the ongoing ImmuneRACE study and from 1,254 subjects provided by 6 global collaborators. Nearly every sample came with metadata listing a de-identified subject ID, COVID-19 status, age in years and sex. The dataset comprised deeply sampled blood TCRbeta repertoires from subjects exposed to, actively infected with, or recovered from COVID-19. Where available, HLA class I and class II types were obtained from metadata supplied by the sample provider rather than from assay-based typing. The prospective study material was composed of cDNA or gDNA derived from T cells, B-cell-depleted T cells, or PBMCs.

General conclusions and limits of the study: The quantity of clinical and demographic metadata differed by source and by participant and was supplied without curation.

TCRbeta CDR3 regions were amplified from genomic DNA by means of the immunoSEQ Assay, a bias-controlled multiplex PCR. The published analysis was carried out like this. Within the assay, amplification of reference gene primers was used to estimate how many nucleated cells each sample contained. Sequence reads were collapsed and filtered to measure the absolute abundance of every unique TCRbeta CDR3 rearrangement. For each sample, productive Simpson clonality was calculated by taking the square root of Simpson's diversity index across productive rearrangements. The table comes from immuneACCESS by way of TCRdb, which keeps in-frame sequences with V and J called. Part of the clones is missing from these tables; in studies checked, under half for an unresolved V gene and the rest for unknown reasons. V and J calls and clone size follow that table, whereas D and trimming were derived from the DNA. A total of around 200,000 clones appear in this sample, about 87% of them only once. The leading ten clones occupy 1.2% of the sample.

Recombination connected TRBV6-5 to TRBJ1-5; possibly the D gene is TRBD1, per 6 matching bases. Sequencing input: PBMCs or T cells enriched from blood (not recorded which). This receptor was taken from a man aged 25 to 40 who had recovered from COVID-19. The DNA is TGTGCCAGCAGAGCCAGGGGTAATCAGCCCCAGCATTTT. It is translated as CASRARGNQPQHF.